The clone carrying this T cell receptor beta chain was recorded once. Original methodology: Reference gene primer amplification gave nucleated cell count estimates. Profiling relied on immunoSEQ multiplex PCR, and the TCRdb table lists in-frame clones only, not all of them. The V and J calls and the clone size are those of that table, but D and trimming were determined from the DNA. The sample has tens of thousands of clones; around nine tenths are singletons. This sample stems from a study of blood T cell repertoires in COVID-19. Study background: COVID-19 samples from acute and convalescent phases originated in the United States, Italy and Spain. Sources were T cells, B-cell-depleted T cells, or PBMCs; the material itself was cDNA or gDNA.

The TCR sequence derives from a human donor with acute or convalescent COVID-19. The donor label of this sample is uncertain. The sequenced sample was peripheral blood.

For the CDR3, the DNA is TGTGCCAGTAGTGATAGACAGGGTGGGAGCAATCAGCCCCAGCATTTT. This codes for CASSDRQGGSNQPQHF. The J gene is TRBJ1-5, the V gene TRBV19, with 7 positions matching TRBD1. Looked up from germline, CDR1 is LNHDA and CDR2 is SQIVND (reference sequence). Trimming removed 5 bases from V and 1 base from J; junction bases left unmatched: 8. CDR3 length equals 16 residues. Supplemented by reference TRBV19 and TRBJ1-5, the full variable domain reads DGGITQSPKYLFRKEGQNVTLSCEQNLNHDAMYWYRQDPGQGLRLIYYSQIVNDFQKGDIAEGYSVSREKKESFPLTVTSAQKNPTAFYLCASSDRQGGSNQPQHFGDGTRLSIL.